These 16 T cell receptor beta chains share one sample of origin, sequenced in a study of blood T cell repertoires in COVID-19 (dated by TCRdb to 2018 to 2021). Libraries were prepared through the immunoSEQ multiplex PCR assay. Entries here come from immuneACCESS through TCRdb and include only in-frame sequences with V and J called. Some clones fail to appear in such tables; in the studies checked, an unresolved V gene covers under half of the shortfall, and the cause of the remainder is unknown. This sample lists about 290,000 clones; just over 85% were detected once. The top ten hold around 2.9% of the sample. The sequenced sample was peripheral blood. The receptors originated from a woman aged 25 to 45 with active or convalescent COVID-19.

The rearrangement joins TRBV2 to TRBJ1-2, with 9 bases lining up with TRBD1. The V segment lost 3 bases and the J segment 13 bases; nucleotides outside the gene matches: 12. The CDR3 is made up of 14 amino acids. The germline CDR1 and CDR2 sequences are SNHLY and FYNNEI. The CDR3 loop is CASSEGPGQGRGTF. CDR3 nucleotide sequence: TGTGCCAGCAGTGAGGGACCGGGACAGGGCCGTGGCACCTTC.

CDR3 protein: CASRGTPPNQPQHF. CDR3 nucleotides: TGTGCCAGCAGGGGCACTCCCCCCAATCAGCCCCAGCATTTT. This chain links TRBV6-5 with TRBJ1-5; D is undetermined. Germline V gene sequence: CDR1 MNHEY, CDR2 SVGAGI. Trimming removed 6 bases from V and 3 bases from J, with 12 bases in between. The CDR3 sequence is 14 residues long.

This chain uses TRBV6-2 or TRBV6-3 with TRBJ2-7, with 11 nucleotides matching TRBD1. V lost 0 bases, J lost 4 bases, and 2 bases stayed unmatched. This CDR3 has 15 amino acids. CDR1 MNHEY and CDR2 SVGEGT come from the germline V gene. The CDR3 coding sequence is TGTGCCAGCAGTTACTCGGACAGGGGGCCGTACGAGCAGTACTTC. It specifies CASSYSDRGPYEQYF.

The CDR3 coding sequence is TGTGCCAGCAGAACAGGGACCTCTCTGTCTAGCACAGATACGCAGTATTTT. This sequence encodes CASRTGTSLSSTDTQYF. This rearrangement joins TRBV5-4 to TRBJ2-3; weak D call: TRBD1 (6 bases). Germline V CDR1 and CDR2: SGHNT, YYREEE (reference sequence). Between the trimmed V and J ends, which lost 5 bases and 0 bases, there was a span of 19 bases. The CDR3 is 17 amino acids. Full variable domain (outside the CDR3, taken from reference TRBV5-4 and TRBJ2-3): ETGVTQSPTHLIKTRGQQVTLRCSSQSGHNTVSWYQQALGQGPQFIFQYYREEENGRGNFPPRFSGLQFPNYSSELNVNALELDDSALYLCASRTGTSLSSTDTQYFGPGTRLTVL.

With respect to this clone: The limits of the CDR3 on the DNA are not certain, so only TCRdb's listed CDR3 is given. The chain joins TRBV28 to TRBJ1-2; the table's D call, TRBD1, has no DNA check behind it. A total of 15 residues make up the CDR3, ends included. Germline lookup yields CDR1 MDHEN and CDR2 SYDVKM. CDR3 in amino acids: CASSFGPGVSSGYTF.

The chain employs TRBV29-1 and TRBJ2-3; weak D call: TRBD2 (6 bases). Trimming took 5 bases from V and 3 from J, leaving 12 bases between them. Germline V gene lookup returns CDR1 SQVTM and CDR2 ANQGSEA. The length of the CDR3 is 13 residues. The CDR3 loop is CSVHAGSTDTQYF. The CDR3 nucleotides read TGCAGCGTTCATGCGGGGTCTACAGATACGCAGTATTTT.

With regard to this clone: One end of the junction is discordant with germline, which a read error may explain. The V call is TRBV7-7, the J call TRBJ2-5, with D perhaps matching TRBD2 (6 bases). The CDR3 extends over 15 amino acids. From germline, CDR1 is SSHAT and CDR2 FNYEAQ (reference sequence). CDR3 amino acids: CASSLEGLEGETQYF. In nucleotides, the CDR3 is TGTGCTAGCAGCTTAGAGGGACTCGAGGGGGAGACCCAGTACTTC.

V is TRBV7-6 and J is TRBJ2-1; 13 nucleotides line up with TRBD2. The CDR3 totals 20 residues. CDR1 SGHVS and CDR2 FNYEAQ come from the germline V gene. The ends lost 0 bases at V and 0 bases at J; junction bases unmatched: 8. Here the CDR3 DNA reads TGTGCCAGCAGCTTAGCACCGGGACTAGCGGGGCCGAGCTCCTACAATGAGCAGTTCTTC. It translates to CASSLAPGLAGPSSYNEQFF.

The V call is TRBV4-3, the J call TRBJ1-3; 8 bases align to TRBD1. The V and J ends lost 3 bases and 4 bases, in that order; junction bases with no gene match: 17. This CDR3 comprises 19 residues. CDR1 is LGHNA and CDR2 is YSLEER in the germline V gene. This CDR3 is CASSQDSGQGIGPGNTIYF. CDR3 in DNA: TGCGCCAGCAGCCAGGACAGTGGACAGGGTATAGGCCCCGGAAACACCATATATTTT.

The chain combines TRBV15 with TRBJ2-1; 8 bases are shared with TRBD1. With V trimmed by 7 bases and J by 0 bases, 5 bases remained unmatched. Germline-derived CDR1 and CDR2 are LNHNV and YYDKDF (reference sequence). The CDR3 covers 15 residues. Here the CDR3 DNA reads TGTGCCACCACCCAGGGGGCTAGCTCCTACAATGAGCAGTTCTTC. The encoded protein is CATTQGASSYNEQFF.

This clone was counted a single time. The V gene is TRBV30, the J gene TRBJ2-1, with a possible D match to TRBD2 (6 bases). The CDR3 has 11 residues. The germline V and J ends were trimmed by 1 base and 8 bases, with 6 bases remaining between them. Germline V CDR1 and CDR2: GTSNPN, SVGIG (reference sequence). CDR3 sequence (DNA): TGTGCCTGGAGTGCGGGGGATGAGCAGTTCTTC. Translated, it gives CAWSAGDEQFF. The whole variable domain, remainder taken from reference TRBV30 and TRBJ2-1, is SQTIHQWPATLVQPVGSPLSLECTVEGTSNPNLYWYRQAAGRGLQLLFYSVGIGQISSEVPQNLSASRPQDRQFILSSKKLLLSDSGFYLCAWSAGDEQFFGPGTRLTVL.

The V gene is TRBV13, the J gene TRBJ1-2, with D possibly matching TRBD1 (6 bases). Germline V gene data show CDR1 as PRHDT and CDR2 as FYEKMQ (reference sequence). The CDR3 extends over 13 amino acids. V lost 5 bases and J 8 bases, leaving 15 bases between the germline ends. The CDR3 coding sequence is TGTGCCAGCAGCCAACGGACAGTTGGAGGCTACACCTTC. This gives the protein CASSQRTVGGYTF. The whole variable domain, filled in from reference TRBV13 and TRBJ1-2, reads AAGVIQSPRHLIKEKRETATLKCYPIPRHDTVYWYQQGPGQDPQFLISFYEKMQSDKGSIPDRFSAQQFSDYHSELNMSSLELGDSALYFCASSQRTVGGYTFGSGTRLTVV.

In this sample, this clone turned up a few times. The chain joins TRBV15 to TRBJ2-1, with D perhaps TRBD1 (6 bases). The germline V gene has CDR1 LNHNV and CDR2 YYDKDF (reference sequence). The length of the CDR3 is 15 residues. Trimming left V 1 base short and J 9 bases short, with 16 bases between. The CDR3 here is CATSRGGRGQVEQFF. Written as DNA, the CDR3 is TGTGCCACCAGCAGAGGCGGCAGGGGTCAGGTTGAGCAGTTCTTC.

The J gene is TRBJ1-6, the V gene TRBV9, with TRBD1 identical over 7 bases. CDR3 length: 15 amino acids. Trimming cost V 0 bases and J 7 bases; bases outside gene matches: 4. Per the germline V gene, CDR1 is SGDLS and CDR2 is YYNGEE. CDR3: CASSVVGTENSPLHF. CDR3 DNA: TGTGCCAGCAGCGTAGTGGGGACAGAGAATTCACCCCTCCACTTT.

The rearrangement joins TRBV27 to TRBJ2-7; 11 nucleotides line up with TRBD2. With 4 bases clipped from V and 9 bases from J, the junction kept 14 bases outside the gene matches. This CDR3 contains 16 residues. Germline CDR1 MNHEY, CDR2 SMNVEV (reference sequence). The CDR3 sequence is CASSSLSSGGPLGQYF. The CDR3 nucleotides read TGTGCCAGCAGTTCCCTTTCTAGCGGGGGGCCCCTGGGGCAGTACTTC.

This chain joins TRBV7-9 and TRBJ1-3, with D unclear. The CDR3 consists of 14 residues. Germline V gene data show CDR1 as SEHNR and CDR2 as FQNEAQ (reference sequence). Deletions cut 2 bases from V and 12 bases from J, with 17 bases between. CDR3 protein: CASSLSVSVEGIYF. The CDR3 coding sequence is TGTGCCAGCAGCTTAAGTGTCAGCGTTGAAGGCATATATTTT.